A single sample is the source of the 14 T cell receptor beta chains below, sequenced in a study of OX40 agonist ivuxolimab in advanced cancers. The library came from the immunoSEQ multiplex PCR assay. As stored in TCRdb, this immuneACCESS dataset retains in-frame rearrangements with V and J assigned. A fraction of the clones does not appear; measured against another copy, unresolved V genes explain less than half of the discrepancy, and the remainder lacks a known reason. The sample table contains 37,000 or so clones; only one count was recorded for 70% to 80% of them. The ten largest clones take up about 20% of the sample. The source was CD4+ or CD8+ T cells sorted from blood, collected in a trial of the OX40 agonist ivuxolimab. The receptors originated from an adult with an advanced solid tumor such as melanoma, head and neck, liver or kidney cancer.

This clone has only a few counts. The V gene is TRBV6-6, the J gene TRBJ2-3; a possible D gene is TRBD2 (5 bases). Trimming left V 2 bases short and J 1 base short, with 10 bases between. This CDR3 region has 15 residues. Germline CDR1 reads MNHNY; CDR2 reads SVGAGI (reference sequence). This CDR3 is CASSYLGVGTDTQYF. CDR3 sequence (DNA): TGTGCCAGCAGTTACCTGGGAGTGGGCACAGATACGCAGTATTTT.

The sample holds one count of this clone. The genes are TRBV7-9 and TRBJ2-1; D assignment may be TRBD1 or TRBD2 (5 bases each). The V gene's germline CDR1 is SEHNR and CDR2 FQNEAQ (reference sequence). CDR3 length equals 18 residues. Trimming took off 0 bases at V and 0 bases at J, with 15 bases between the two ends. As DNA, the CDR3 is TGTGCCAGCAGCTTAGCGCAAGGGACCTTCAGCTCCTACAATGAGCAGTTCTTC. Translation gives CASSLAQGTFSSYNEQFF. Using reference TRBV7-9 and TRBJ2-1 for the parts outside the CDR3, the full variable domain is DTGVSQNPRHKITKRGQNVTFRCDPISEHNRLYWYRQTLGQGPEFLTYFQNEAQLEKSRLLSDRFSAERPKGSFSTLEIQRTEQGDSAMYLCASSLAQGTFSSYNEQFFGPGTRLTVL.

This chain links TRBV27 with TRBJ2-5; the match to TRBD1 covers 10 bases. Germline-derived CDR1 and CDR2 are MNHEY and SMNVEV (reference sequence). The CDR3 totals 15 residues. V was pared by 3 bases and J by 9 bases, with 10 bases of the junction left unmatched. The CDR3 region has the DNA TGTGCCAGCAGTTTCACCGGGACAGGGGCCTACGCCCAGTACTTC. Its translation is CASSFTGTGAYAQYF.

The V gene is TRBV27, the J gene TRBJ2-7; D tentatively fits TRBD1 or TRBD2 (5 bases each). This CDR3 has 15 residues. Germline CDR1 reads MNHEY; CDR2 reads SMNVEV (reference sequence). The germline V and J ends were trimmed by 1 base and 0 bases, with 10 bases remaining between them. This CDR3 is CASSLLGTSSYEQYF. The CDR3 bases are TGTGCCAGCAGTTTATTAGGGACGAGCTCCTACGAGCAGTACTTC.

The chain carries TRBV5-5 and TRBJ2-1; 9 nucleotides match TRBD2. CDR3 length equals 15 residues. CDR1 and CDR2 from the germline V gene are SGHKS and YYEKEE (reference sequence). Trimming at V came to 0 bases and at J to 9 bases, leaving 7 bases not matched to a gene. The CDR3 DNA sequence: TGTGCCAGCAGCTTGGAGGCTAGCGGGGTACCTGAGCAGTTCTTC. Translating it yields CASSLEASGVPEQFF.

V usage is TRBV18 and J usage is TRBJ2-1; TRBD2 is a possible D gene (6 bases). Looked up from germline, CDR1 is KGHSH and CDR2 is LQKENI. The CDR3 has 13 residues. The V and J ends lost 6 bases and 10 bases respectively, with 16 bases between them. The CDR3 here is CASSPAGLREQFF. The DNA of the CDR3 is TGTGCCAGCTCCCCCGCGGGGTTAAGAGAGCAGTTCTTC.

The gene calls are TRBV7-9 and TRBJ1-2; no definite D call. Deletions cut 5 bases from V and 4 bases from J, with 14 bases between. Germline loops: CDR1 SEHNR, CDR2 FQNEAQ (reference sequence). The CDR3 runs 14 residues. The CDR3 DNA follows: TGTGCCAGCAGCCTCGGACCCAGCCCCTATGGCTACACCTTC. This sequence encodes CASSLGPSPYGYTF.

This clone was counted once. The genes are TRBV2 and TRBJ2-7; D is undetermined. The V end was cut by 5 bases, the J end by 1 base, with 6 bases between. This CDR3 is 12 amino acids long. The germline V gene has CDR1 SNHLY and CDR2 FYNNEI. CDR3 DNA: TGTGCCAGCAGTTCACCTTCCTACGAGCAGTACTTC. Its translation: CASSSPSYEQYF. Full variable domain (outside the CDR3, taken from reference TRBV2 and TRBJ2-7): EPEVTQTPSHQVTQMGQEVILRCVPISNHLYFYWYRQILGQKVEFLVSFYNNEISEKSEIFDDQFSVERPDGSNFTLKIRSTKLEDSAMYFCASSSPSYEQYFGPGTRLTVT.

The genes are TRBV11-2 and TRBJ2-5; 12 bases align to TRBD2. Germline assignment: CDR1 SGHAT and CDR2 FQNNGV. The V and J ends lost 1 base and 5 bases, in that order; junction bases with no gene match: 2. This CDR3 spans 15 amino acids. The CDR3, as DNA: TGTGCCAGCAGCTTAGGGACTAGCGGGGCGGAGACCCAGTACTTC. Residues: CASSLGTSGAETQYF.

The chain employs TRBV29-1 and TRBJ2-7, with TRBD2 matching over 7 bases. With 5 bases clipped from V and 12 bases from J, the junction kept 13 bases outside the gene matches. The CDR3 length is 12 residues. CDR1 SQVTM and CDR2 ANQGSEA come from the germline V gene. The CDR3 bases are TGCAGCGTTTCTAGCGGAAGCTCCGAGTGGTACTTC. Its translation is CSVSSGSSEWYF.

The V call is TRBV7-9, the J call TRBJ2-7, with TRBD1 matching 8 bases. The V gene end was trimmed by 11 bases and the J gene end by 3 bases; junction bases not matched to a gene: 6. The CDR3 sequence is 12 residues long. Germline V gene lookup returns CDR1 SEHNR and CDR2 FQNEAQ (reference sequence). In DNA, the CDR3 is TGTGCCGGAGGACAGGGAATCTACGAGCAGTACTTC. Its translation is CAGGQGIYEQYF.

V is TRBV7-2 and J is TRBJ2-7, with D possibly matching TRBD1 (6 bases). V was clipped by 2 bases and J by 3 bases, with 11 bases between them. CDR3 length equals 14 residues. The germline V gene encodes CDR1 SGHTA and CDR2 FQGNSA. CDR3 sequence: CASSLTQGYYEQYF. Written as DNA, the CDR3 is TGTGCCAGCAGCTTAACCCAGGGGTACTACGAGCAGTACTTC.

The chain uses TRBV29-1 and TRBJ2-7; tentatively, D is TRBD1 (7 bases). Trimming removed 5 bases from V and 3 bases from J, with 17 bases in between. The germline CDR1 and CDR2 sequences are SQVTM and ANQGSEA. The CDR3 totals 14 residues. CDR3 sequence: CSVLEGAAGYEQYF. CDR3 in DNA: TGCAGCGTTTTGGAGGGGGCAGCGGGCTACGAGCAGTACTTC.

This clone has a single count. The chain is built from TRBV9 and TRBJ2-3, with 7 bases fitting TRBD2. Trimming at V came to 2 bases and at J to 4 bases, leaving 4 bases not matched to a gene. CDR3 size: 14 residues. The germline V gene has CDR1 SGDLS and CDR2 YYNGEE. The DNA of the CDR3 is TGTGCCAGCAGCGTCCATACTAGCGCAGATACGCAGTATTTT. Its translation: CASSVHTSADTQYF.